Following are 24 T cell receptor beta chains from one sample sequenced in a study of blood T cell repertoires in COVID-19. The repertoire was sequenced with immunoSEQ multiplex PCR; TCRdb's copy has only in-frame clones and lacks some. The sample has around 170,000 clones; roughly 86% are singletons. The sequencing input was PBMCs or T cells enriched from blood (not recorded which). Receptors were obtained from a woman aged 25 to 39 who had recovered from COVID-19.

A single count supports this clone. The chain couples TRBV7-2 to TRBJ2-5, with 7 bases fitting TRBD2. V was pared by 1 base and J by 4 bases, with 6 bases of the junction left unmatched. This CDR3 has 15 residues. Per germline, CDR1 SGHTA and CDR2 FQGNSA. CDR3 sequence reads: CASSLVREEGETQYF. For the CDR3, the DNA is TGTGCCAGCAGCTTAGTTCGGGAGGAGGGAGAGACCCAGTACTTC.

The chain employs TRBV19 and TRBJ1-2, with TRBD1 matching over 8 bases. The V gene end was trimmed by 3 bases and the J gene end by 4 bases; junction bases not matched to a gene: 7. Germline V gene lookup returns CDR1 LNHDA and CDR2 SQIVND (reference sequence). The CDR3 runs 15 residues. Here the CDR3 reads CASSISPTGGYGYTF. CDR3 DNA sequence: TGTGCCAGTAGTATCTCGCCCACAGGGGGCTATGGCTACACCTTC. The full variable domain, in which reference TRBV19 and TRBJ1-2 provide the parts outside the CDR3, is DGGITQSPKYLFRKEGQNVTLSCEQNLNHDAMYWYRQDPGQGLRLIYYSQIVNDFQKGDIAEGYSVSREKKESFPLTVTSAQKNPTAFYLCASSISPTGGYGYTFGSGTRLTVV.

In this sample, this clone turned up a few times. The V and J genes are TRBV28 and TRBJ2-7; 9 nucleotides line up with TRBD2. Germline CDR1 MDHEN, CDR2 SYDVKM. CDR3 length equals 15 residues. V lost 6 bases, J lost 2 bases, and 8 bases stayed unmatched. The DNA of the CDR3 is TGTGCCAGCAGGAACCCGGGACTAGCCGCCTACGAGCAGTACTTC. Translated, it gives CASRNPGLAAYEQYF.

The rearrangement uses TRBV5-6 and TRBJ2-6; no clear D. The CDR3 runs to 16 residues. V lost 3 bases and J lost 0, with 10 bases in between. Per the germline V gene, CDR1 is SGHDT and CDR2 is YYEEEE. Here the CDR3 reads CASSSLLSSGANVLTF. CDR3 bases: TGTGCCAGCAGCTCCCTATTGAGCTCTGGGGCCAACGTCCTGACTTTC.

This chain joins TRBV5-1 and TRBJ2-1; TRBD2 might be the D (5 bases). The V gene lost 0 bases and the J gene lost 8 bases, with 15 bases spanning the gap. This CDR3 contains 15 residues. Per the germline V gene, CDR1 is SGHRS and CDR2 is YFSETQ. CDR3 loop: CASSLESRFGDEQFF. Written as DNA, the CDR3 is TGCGCCAGCAGCTTGGAAAGTAGGTTCGGGGATGAGCAGTTCTTC.

CDR3 coding DNA: TGTGCCAGCAGCTTGGGCGGGCCTCAGCCCCAGCATTTT. Its translation: CASSLGGPQPQHF. The chain uses TRBV7-2 and TRBJ1-5; D unclear. CDR3 length: 13 amino acids. Between the trimmed V and J ends, which lost 3 bases and 6 bases, there was a span of 9 bases. Per germline, CDR1 SGHTA and CDR2 FQGNSA.

The V and J genes are TRBV29-1 and TRBJ2-5, with 9 bases that match TRBD1. The CDR3 is 13 residues long. The V gene's germline CDR1 is SQVTM and CDR2 ANQGSEA. V lost 4 bases and J lost 7; bases outside the gene matches: 7. The CDR3 sequence: CSVVVTGGGTQYF. CDR3 nucleotide sequence: TGCAGCGTTGTGGTGACAGGGGGGGGGACCCAGTACTTC.

This clone was observed a single time. This chain uses TRBV2 with TRBJ2-7; D is perhaps TRBD2 (6 bases). The CDR3 consists of 16 residues. Per the germline V gene, CDR1 is SNHLY and CDR2 is FYNNEI. Trimming pared 2 bases from V and 5 bases from J, leaving 19 bases between. CDR3: CASSELEGEEFNEQYF. CDR3 sequence (DNA): TGTGCCAGCAGTGAACTGGAGGGAGAGGAGTTTAACGAGCAGTACTTC. The full variable domain, its missing parts supplied by reference TRBV2 and TRBJ2-7, is EPEVTQTPSHQVTQMGQEVILRCVPISNHLYFYWYRQILGQKVEFLVSFYNNEISEKSEIFDDQFSVERPDGSNFTLKIRSTKLEDSAMYFCASSELEGEEFNEQYFGPGTRLTVT.

This clone was picked up one time. The J gene is TRBJ2-7, the V gene TRBV28; 8 bases are shared with TRBD2. The CDR3 is 15 amino acids. V shed 4 bases and J 5 bases; nucleotides not matched to a gene: 10. CDR1 MDHEN and CDR2 SYDVKM come from the germline V gene. The CDR3 region is CASSSRFSGINEQYF. CDR3 DNA: TGTGCCAGCAGTTCTCGATTTAGCGGGATTAACGAGCAGTACTTC. Filled out from reference TRBV28 and TRBJ2-7, the complete variable domain reads DVKVTQSSRYLVKRTGEKVFLECVQDMDHENMFWYRQDPGLGLRLIYFSYDVKMKEKGDIPEGYSVSREKKERFSLILESASTNQTSMYLCASSSRFSGINEQYFGPGTRLTVT.

The genes are TRBV19 and TRBJ1-2, with TRBD1 as a possible D gene (5 bases). Per the germline V gene, CDR1 is LNHDA and CDR2 is SQIVND (reference sequence). Trimming cost V 6 bases and J 5 bases, with 10 bases left between them. The CDR3 totals 12 residues. The CDR3 sequence: CASRPGLYGYTF. The CDR3 DNA reads as TGTGCCAGTAGGCCGGGACTTTATGGCTACACCTTC.

This clone has more than one count but fewer than ten. The V gene is TRBV6-5, the J gene TRBJ1-1; weak D call: TRBD1 (5 bases). This CDR3 region has 13 residues. Trimming cost V 6 bases and J 3 bases, with 11 bases left between them. In germline, CDR1 is MNHEY, CDR2 SVGAGI. The CDR3: CASRTQGYTEAFF. Here the CDR3 DNA reads TGTGCCAGCAGAACTCAGGGATACACTGAAGCTTTCTTT.

The J gene is TRBJ2-5, the V gene TRBV7-9; 10 bases are a match to TRBD1. Germline CDR1 and CDR2: SEHNR and FQNEAQ (reference sequence). Losses at the gene ends were 5 bases for V and 6 bases for J; bases not matched to a gene: 9. CDR3 length equals 15 residues. The CDR3 DNA follows: TGTGCCAGCAGCATAGATGGGGACAGGGGTAAGACCCAGTACTTC. Amino acid sequence: CASSIDGDRGKTQYF. The full variable domain, in which reference TRBV7-9 and TRBJ2-5 provide the parts outside the CDR3, is DTGVSQNPRHKITKRGQNVTFRCDPISEHNRLYWYRQTLGQGPEFLTYFQNEAQLEKSRLLSDRFSAERPKGSFSTLEIQRTEQGDSAMYLCASSIDGDRGKTQYFGPGTRLLVL.

The chain uses TRBV10-3 and TRBJ2-3; 12 bases agree with TRBD2. V trimming: 8 bases; J trimming: 4 bases; junction bases outside the gene matches: 7. Germline V lookup: CDR1 ENHRY, CDR2 SYGVKD. CDR3 length: 15 residues. This chain's CDR3 is CAIGLAGIGSDTQYF. CDR3 DNA sequence: TGTGCCATCGGACTAGCGGGAATTGGGTCAGATACGCAGTATTTT.

This clone was detected once. The V call is TRBV5-1, the J call TRBJ2-3; D possibly corresponds to TRBD1 (6 bases). V lost 6 bases to trimming and J lost 5 bases, with 22 bases between them. CDR3 size: 16 residues. Germline V lookup: CDR1 SGHRS, CDR2 YFSETQ. CDR3 residues: CASTQDGLRGGDTQYF. For the CDR3, the DNA is TGCGCCAGCACACAAGATGGACTCCGAGGGGGAGATACGCAGTATTTT.

This chain joins TRBV3-1 (or the pseudogene TRBV3-2) and TRBJ1-6; TRBD1 is a possible D gene (6 bases). The CDR3 extends over 15 amino acids. The V gene's germline CDR1 is LGHDT and CDR2 YNNKEL (reference sequence). Trimming left V 8 bases short and J 7 bases short, with 18 bases between. In nucleotides, the CDR3 is TGTGCCAGCGGGGTGGACAGAAAGGCGAATTCACCCCTCCACTTT. It is translated as CASGVDRKANSPLHF.

The J gene is TRBJ2-2, the V gene TRBV21-1; the table assigns TRBD2, which was not confirmed against the DNA. TRBV21-1 is a documented pseudogene. The length of the CDR3 is 17 residues. The CDR3 DNA follows: TGTGCCAGCAGCAAATGGAGCGGAAGAGGTGGCACCGGGGAGCTGTTTTTT. Protein sequence: CASSKWSGRGGTGELFF.

J is TRBJ1-1 and V is TRBV5-3, with 11 bases lining up with TRBD1. TRBV5-3 is placed among ORFs of uncertain function. J gave up 4 bases and V 1 base, and 9 bases lay outside the gene matches. The CDR3 runs 17 residues. CDR3 region: CARSLSGRTGGSTEAFF. Written as DNA, the CDR3 is TGTGCCAGAAGCTTGTCAGGAAGGACAGGGGGCTCCACTGAAGCTTTCTTT.

There are a few counts of this clone. The rearrangement links TRBV24-1 to TRBJ1-5; 8 bases line up with TRBD1. The CDR3 runs 16 residues. Germline lookup yields CDR1 KGHDR and CDR2 SFDVKD. J was trimmed by 5 bases and V by 2 bases; bases with no gene match: 7. The CDR3 DNA reads as TGTGCCACCAGTGATTCAGGACAGGGAGAGCATCAGCCCCAGCATTTT. Amino acids: CATSDSGQGEHQPQHF.

This clone was counted a few times. The chain joins TRBV29-1 to TRBJ2-2, with D unclear. Deletions cut 4 bases from V and 0 bases from J, with 12 bases between. The CDR3 consists of 15 residues. Germline V gene lookup returns CDR1 SQVTM and CDR2 ANQGSEA. This CDR3 reads CSVAAELANTGELFF. CDR3 coding DNA: TGCAGCGTTGCGGCGGAGCTAGCGAACACCGGGGAGCTGTTTTTT.

This clone was seen a few times. The chain combines TRBV2 with TRBJ2-1; D uncertain. The CDR3 extends over 13 amino acids. The V end lost 2 bases, the J end lost 8 bases, and 10 bases lay between the germline ends. Germline V gene lookup returns CDR1 SNHLY and CDR2 FYNNEI. The CDR3 region is CASSETSRDEQFF. The CDR3, as DNA: TGTGCCAGCAGTGAAACTTCACGGGATGAGCAGTTCTTC.

The chain joins TRBV24-1 to TRBJ2-2; TRBD1 agrees at 12 bases. Trimming took 7 bases from V and 7 from J; bases not matched to a gene: 18. Germline loops: CDR1 KGHDR, CDR2 SFDVKD. The CDR3 sequence is 19 residues long. The CDR3 nucleotides are TGTGCCACCAGCGGGCCGGGACAGGGGGCGCTGGGTGGAGGCGGGGAGCTGTTTTTT. Its protein is CATSGPGQGALGGGGELFF.

A few counts support this clone. DNA for the CDR3: TGTGCCAGCAGTTTTACGGGGTATGTTCAGCCCCAGCATTTT. It specifies CASSFTGYVQPQHF. The chain employs TRBV27 and TRBJ1-5, with D unclear. The CDR3 has 14 amino acids. V was clipped by 3 bases and J by 6 bases, with 12 bases between them. Germline CDR1 reads MNHEY; CDR2 reads SMNVEV (reference sequence).

This clone showed up just a few times. This sequence joins TRBV3-1 (or the pseudogene TRBV3-2) and TRBJ1-3, with 8 bases aligning to TRBD1. The CDR3 has 17 amino acids. Germline assignment: CDR1 LGHDT and CDR2 YNNKEL (reference sequence). Losses at the gene ends were 1 base for V and 4 bases for J; bases not matched to a gene: 9. The CDR3: CASSQGLDRAGGNTIYF. CDR3 coding DNA: TGTGCCAGCAGCCAAGGTTTGGACAGGGCGGGCGGAAACACCATATATTTT.

This clone was detected only once. The chain recombines TRBV24-1 with TRBJ2-4; possible D gene TRBD1, 6 bases. Germline CDR1 and CDR2: KGHDR and SFDVKD. Trimming shortened V by 3 bases and J by 4 bases, and 12 bases separated the two germline ends. This CDR3 is 15 amino acids long. In DNA, the CDR3 is TGTGCCACCAGTGATCCAACCACAGGGAAAAACATTCAGTACTTC. Its translation is CATSDPTTGKNIQYF.